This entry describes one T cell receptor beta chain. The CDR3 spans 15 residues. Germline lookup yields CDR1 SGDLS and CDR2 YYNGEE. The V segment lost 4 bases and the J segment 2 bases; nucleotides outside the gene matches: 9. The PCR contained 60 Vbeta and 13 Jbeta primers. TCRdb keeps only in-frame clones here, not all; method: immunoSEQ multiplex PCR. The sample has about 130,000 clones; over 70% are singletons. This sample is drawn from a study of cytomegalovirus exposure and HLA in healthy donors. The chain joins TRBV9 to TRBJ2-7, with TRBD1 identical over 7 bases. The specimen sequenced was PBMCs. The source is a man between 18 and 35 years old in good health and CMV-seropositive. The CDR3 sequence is CASSPNPGQPYEQYF. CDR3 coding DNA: TGTGCCAGCAGCCCAAATCCGGGACAGCCCTACGAGCAGTACTTC.